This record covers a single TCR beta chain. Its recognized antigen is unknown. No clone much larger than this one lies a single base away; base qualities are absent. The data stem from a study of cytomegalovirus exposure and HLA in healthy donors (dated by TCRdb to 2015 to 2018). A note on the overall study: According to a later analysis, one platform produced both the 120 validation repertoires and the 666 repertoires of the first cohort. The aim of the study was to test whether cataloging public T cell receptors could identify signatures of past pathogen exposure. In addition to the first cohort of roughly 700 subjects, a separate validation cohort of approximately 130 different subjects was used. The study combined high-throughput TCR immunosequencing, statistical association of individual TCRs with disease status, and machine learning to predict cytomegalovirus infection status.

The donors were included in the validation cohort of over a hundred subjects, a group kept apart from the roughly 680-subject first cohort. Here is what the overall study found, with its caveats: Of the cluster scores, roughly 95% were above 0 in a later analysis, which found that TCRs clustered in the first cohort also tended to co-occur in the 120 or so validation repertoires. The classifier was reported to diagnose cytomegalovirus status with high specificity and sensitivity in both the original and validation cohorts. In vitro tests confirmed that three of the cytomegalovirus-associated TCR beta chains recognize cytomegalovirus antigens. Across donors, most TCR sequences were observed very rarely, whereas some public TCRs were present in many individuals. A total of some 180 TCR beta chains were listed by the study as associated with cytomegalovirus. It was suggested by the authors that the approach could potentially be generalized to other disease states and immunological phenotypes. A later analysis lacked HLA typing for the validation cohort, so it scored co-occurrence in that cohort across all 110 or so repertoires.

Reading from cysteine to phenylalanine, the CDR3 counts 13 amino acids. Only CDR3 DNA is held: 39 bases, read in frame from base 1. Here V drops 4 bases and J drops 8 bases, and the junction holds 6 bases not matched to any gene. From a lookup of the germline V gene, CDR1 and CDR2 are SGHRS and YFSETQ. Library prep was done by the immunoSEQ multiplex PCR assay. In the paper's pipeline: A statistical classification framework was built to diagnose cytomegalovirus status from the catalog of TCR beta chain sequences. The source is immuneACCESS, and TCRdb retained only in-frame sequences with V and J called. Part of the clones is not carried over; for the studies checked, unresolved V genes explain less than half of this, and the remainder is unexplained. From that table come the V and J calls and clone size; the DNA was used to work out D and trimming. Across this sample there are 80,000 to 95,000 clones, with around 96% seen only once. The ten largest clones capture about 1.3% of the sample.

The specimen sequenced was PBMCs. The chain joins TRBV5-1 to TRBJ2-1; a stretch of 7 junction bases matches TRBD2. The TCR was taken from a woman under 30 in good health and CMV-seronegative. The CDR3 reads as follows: CASSQQLADEQFF. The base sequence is TGCGCCAGCAGCCAGCAGCTAGCGGATGAGCAGTTCTTC.